This is a list of T cell receptor beta chains from one sample in a study of T cell repertoires in cytomegalovirus infection. Each CDR3 protein gets one entry after TCRdb re-called the reads with MiXCR. The sample holds around 740,000 distinct CDR3 sequences, 35% seen once. Sample: PBMCs. Every receptor here comes from a human donor in good health (CMV status not recorded). Some clones in this sample may be carry-over from other donors' samples. Each CDR3 is given with its conserved first and last residue. The D gene is left open where the match is weak. Part of the rows lack a size; the others show once, few, many or a class for expanded clones.

clone_size,j_call,d_call,v_call,cdr3_aa,cdr3_nt
many,TRBJ1-1,TRBD1,TRBV7-2,CASSLTGALMNTEAFF,TGTGCCAGCAGCTTGACAGGGGCCCTAATGAACACTGAAGCTTTCTTT
many,TRBJ2-1,.,TRBV10-3,CAISESRGSGYNEQFF,TGTGCCATCAGTGAGTCTAGGGGTAGCGGCTACAATGAGCAGTTCTTC
few,TRBJ2-7,.,TRBV24-1,CATSDQTRGYEQYF,TGTGCCACCAGTGATCAGACTAGAGGCTACGAGCAGTACTTC
.,TRBJ2-7,TRBD2,TRBV5-1,CASSNQAGIAYEQYF,TGCGCCAGCAGTAATCAAGCGGGAATCGCCTACGAGCAGTACTTC
few,TRBJ2-3,.,TRBV24-1,CATSDPNQGVTDTQYF,TGTGCCACCAGTGATCCAAATCAAGGAGTGACAGATACGCAGTATTTT
.,TRBJ2-5,TRBD2,TRBV5-1,CASSVGTSEETQYF,TGCGCCAGCAGCGTGGGGACTAGCGAAGAGACCCAGTACTTC
.,TRBJ2-7,.,TRBV27,CASSSHPANEQYF,TGTGCCAGCAGTTCCCATCCCGCCAACGAGCAGTACTTC
.,TRBJ2-1,TRBD1,TRBV7-2,CASSLGRTGGNEQLF,TGTGCCAGCAGCTTAGGAAGGACAGGGGGCAATGAGCAGTTATTC
.,TRBJ2-1,TRBD2,TRBV7-9,CASSSTTTSGNNNEQFF,TGTGCCAGCAGCTCGACTACGACTAGCGGGAATAACAATGAGCAGTTCTTC
.,TRBJ1-1,.,TRBV12-3/TRBV12-4,CASSPQGRSGTEAFF,TGTGCCAGCAGTCCTCAGGGTCGGTCGGGGACTGAAGCTTTCTTT
.,TRBJ1-2,TRBD1,TRBV28,CATQGQGIGYTF,TGTGCCACCCAAGGACAGGGGATTGGCTACACCTTC
.,TRBJ1-2,TRBD1,TRBV7-8,CASSLALGGGAVNYGYTF,TGTGCCAGCAGCTTAGCGTTGGGAGGGGGCGCGGTAAACTATGGCTACACCTTC
.,TRBJ1-1,.,TRBV2,CASSEALFGTVGRFMNTEAFF,TGTGCCAGCAGTGAAGCGCTCTTCGGGACCGTTGGGAGGTTCATGAACACTGAAGCTTTCTTT
.,TRBJ1-3,.,TRBV28,CASSLGAGSGNTIYF,TGTGCCAGCAGTTTAGGGGCAGGGTCTGGAAACACCATATATTTT
few,TRBJ1-5,.,TRBV12-3/TRBV12-4,CASSPPGTRENQPQHF,TGTGCCAGCAGCCCACCTGGGACACGAGAGAATCAGCCCCAGCATTTT
.,TRBJ2-7,TRBD2,TRBV10-3,CAIRRTSGGTEQYF,TGTGCCATCAGGCGGACTAGCGGGGGGACTGAGCAGTACTTC
.,TRBJ2-7,.,TRBV25-1,CASSGTLTGQIYEQYF,TGTGCCAGCAGTGGTACCTTGACCGGCCAGATCTACGAGCAGTACTTC
.,TRBJ2-1,TRBD2,TRBV9,CASSVDGGGANEQFF,TGTGCCAGCAGCGTAGACGGGGGAGGGGCCAATGAGCAGTTCTTC
.,TRBJ1-2,.,TRBV24-1,CATSTDKGYGYTF,TGTGCCACCTCTACTGACAAAGGGTATGGCTACACCTTC
.,TRBJ1-2,.,TRBV7-9,CASSLDGGPGGYTF,TGTGCCAGCAGCTTAGACGGCGGCCCTGGGGGCTACACCTTC
many,TRBJ2-1,.,TRBV7-2,CASSPALSPNEQFF,TGTGCCAGCAGCCCGGCCTTGTCTCCGAATGAGCAGTTCTTC
few,TRBJ2-3,.,TRBV28,CASRNYYPDTQYF,TGTGCCAGCAGGAACTACTACCCAGATACGCAGTATTTT